This T cell receptor (beta chain) came from a study of blood T cell repertoires in COVID-19. On the study more broadly: Researchers got acute and convalescent COVID-19 samples from the United States, Italy and Spain. T cells, B-cell-depleted T cells, or PBMCs provided the cDNA or gDNA that served as material.

The CDR3 is made up of 14 amino acids. Looked up from germline, CDR1 is MNHEY and CDR2 is SVGEGT. The V end lost 2 bases, the J end lost 4 bases, and 11 bases lay between the germline ends. Enrolment of Seattle patients took place during active infection, and they were followed longitudinally. In the original processing: Amplification from reference gene primers served as the basis for estimated nucleated cell counts. TCRdb's copy holds only in-frame clones and misses some; the assay was immunoSEQ multiplex PCR. Clone size and V and J calls were adopted from that table, with D and trimming inferred from the DNA. This sample yields about 410,000 clones, of which over 75% are seen a single time; roughly 1.4% belongs to the top ten.

Sequencing was done on a sample of peripheral blood. V and J are TRBV6-2 or TRBV6-3 and TRBJ1-1; D not certain. This receptor was identified in a woman between 40 and 55 years old with COVID-19, enrolled during active disease. This CDR3 is CASSYPGGSTEAFF. The DNA for the CDR3 is TGTGCCAGCAGTTACCCAGGAGGTTCCACTGAAGCTTTCTTT.